These 13 T cell receptor beta chains were sequenced from one sample in a study of PD-1 blockade in classical Hodgkin lymphoma. Clones were sequenced by immunoSEQ multiplex PCR, and TCRdb holds only the in-frame ones, with some missing. Of 8,000 to 8,500 clones listed, roughly 80% are singletons. Time point indicated: cycle 4 day 1 (C4D1), after 5 to 7 weeks of nivolumab. All patients relapsed after autologous stem cell transplantation, and brentuximab vedotin exposure varied. Investigators obtained CD8+ T cells from thawed PBMCs by magnetic negative selection. Sequenced here: CD8+ T cells from blood, sampled before the fourth cycle of nivolumab. The receptor set was obtained from a human donor with classical Hodgkin lymphoma.

The chain uses TRBV5-1 and TRBJ2-7; the D gene is possibly TRBD1 (6 bases). The CDR3 has 17 amino acids. The germline V gene encodes CDR1 SGHRS and CDR2 YFSETQ. V was cut by 0 bases and J by 6 bases, with 22 bases left in between. The CDR3 bases are TGCGCCAGCAGCTTGGACGTCAGGCTCTTAACAGGGTTCGAGCAGTACTTC. Its protein is CASSLDVRLLTGFEQYF.

The chain joins TRBV29-1 to TRBJ2-7, with no clear D. Trimming pared 5 bases from V and 7 bases from J, leaving 21 bases between. Germline CDR1 is SQVTM and CDR2 is ANQGSEA. The CDR3 totals 14 residues. CDR3 in amino acids: CSVPSGNSLGEQYF. DNA for the CDR3: TGCAGCGTTCCCTCGGGCAACTCCTTAGGTGAGCAGTACTTC.

The rearrangement uses TRBV28 and TRBJ1-1; TRBD1 matches 9 bases. Germline V gives CDR1 MDHEN, CDR2 SYDVKM. V shed 2 bases and J 5 bases; nucleotides not matched to a gene: 6. The CDR3 covers 15 residues. The CDR3 region has the DNA TGTGCCAGCAGTTTAAGACAGGGGGTTATTACTGAAGCTTTCTTT. The encoded protein is CASSLRQGVITEAFF.

V is TRBV2 and J is TRBJ2-2; D is possibly TRBD2 (6 bases). CDR1 is SNHLY, CDR2 FYNNEI, per germline. The CDR3 sequence is 14 residues long. V shed 7 bases and J shed 0 bases, with 9 bases lying between them. CDR3 nucleotide sequence: TGTGCCAGCACCGGGGGTCCGAACACCGGGGAGCTGTTTTTT. Encoded protein: CASTGGPNTGELFF. Using reference TRBV2 and TRBJ2-2 for the parts outside the CDR3, the full variable domain is EPEVTQTPSHQVTQMGQEVILRCVPISNHLYFYWYRQILGQKVEFLVSFYNNEISEKSEIFDDQFSVERPDGSNFTLKIRSTKLEDSAMYFCASTGGPNTGELFFGEGSRLTVL.

This chain joins TRBV9 and TRBJ2-7; D tentatively fits TRBD1 or TRBD2 (5 bases each). This CDR3 is 15 amino acids long. V was shortened by 4 bases and J by 9 bases, with 23 bases between the two germline ends. Germline V CDR1 and CDR2: SGDLS, YYNGEE. CDR3: CASSLSRDPWAGQYF. The CDR3 nucleotides read TGTGCCAGCAGCCTCAGCCGGGACCCGTGGGCGGGGCAGTACTTC.

There are a few counts of this clone. This sequence joins TRBV19 and TRBJ2-4; D call uncertain. Germline loops: CDR1 LNHDA, CDR2 SQIVND (reference sequence). The CDR3 length is 16 residues. Trimming stripped 4 bases from V and 0 bases from J, with 13 bases between. DNA for the CDR3: TGTGCCAGTAGTAGGTACCCGTCCGGAGCCAAAAACATTCAGTACTTC. Translating it yields CASSRYPSGAKNIQYF.

In the case of this clone: At one end the junction does not follow the germline gene, possibly because of a read error. The chain has TRBV7-3 and TRBJ2-1; 7 bases match TRBD1. CDR3 length: 15 amino acids. Germline CDR1 SGHTA, CDR2 FQGTGA. CDR3: CASSVQDRSYNEQFF. The CDR3 DNA reads as TGTGCCAGCAGCGTACAGGACAGGTCCTATAATGAGCAGTTCTTC.

V usage is TRBV28 and J usage is TRBJ2-3, with TRBD2 matching 10 bases. V was clipped by 1 base and J by 5 bases; unmatched bases: 12. The CDR3 totals 18 residues. Germline V lookup: CDR1 MDHEN, CDR2 SYDVKM. CDR3 sequence reads: CASSLFIPSGGAGDTQYF. As DNA, the CDR3 is TGTGCCAGCAGTTTATTCATCCCAAGCGGGGGGGCCGGAGATACGCAGTATTTT.

The chain links TRBV4-2 to TRBJ2-7; the match to TRBD1 covers 7 bases. The CDR3 is 17 amino acids. V was pared by 1 base and J by 3 bases, with 12 bases of the junction left unmatched. Germline V gene lookup returns CDR1 LGHNA and CDR2 YNFKEQ. CDR3: CASSQVGNPGQDYEQYF. The CDR3 nucleotides are TGTGCCAGCAGCCAAGTGGGGAACCCAGGACAGGACTACGAGCAGTACTTC.

This chain uses TRBV28 with TRBJ2-5; TRBD1 is a possible D gene (5 bases). V dropped 3 bases and J dropped 3 bases, with 14 bases sitting between them. Germline assignment: CDR1 MDHEN and CDR2 SYDVKM. The CDR3 has 15 amino acids. In DNA form, the CDR3 reads TGTGCCAGCAGTTTGGCCAGGGTGAACAAAGAGACCCAGTACTTC. It translates to CASSLARVNKETQYF.

The rearrangement joins TRBV6-6 to TRBJ2-3; unclear D gene. The V end lost 0 bases, the J end lost 4 bases, and 5 bases lay between the germline ends. Germline V gene sequence: CDR1 MNHNY, CDR2 SVGAGI (reference sequence). The CDR3 extends over 13 amino acids. CDR3 residues: CASSYSSADTQYF. CDR3 bases: TGTGCCAGCAGTTACTCGTCCGCAGATACGCAGTATTTT.

This sequence joins TRBV27 and TRBJ1-1; D possibly corresponds to TRBD1 (6 bases). CDR1 is MNHEY and CDR2 is SMNVEV in the germline V gene (reference sequence). This CDR3 is 14 amino acids long. Trimming removed 6 bases from V and 7 bases from J, with 18 bases in between. CDR3 coding DNA: TGTGCCAGCAGATCAAGCAGGGGTCGAGGTGAAGCTTTCTTT. Translating gives CASRSSRGRGEAFF.

The chain recombines TRBV10-3 with TRBJ2-7; D not certain. CDR1 ENHRY and CDR2 SYGVKD come from the germline V gene. This CDR3 is built from 11 residues. The V and J ends lost 7 bases and 6 bases respectively, with 10 bases between them. CDR3 amino acids: CAITPGGEQYF. As DNA, the CDR3 is TGTGCCATCACCCCTGGTGGCGAGCAGTACTTC.